These 24 T cell receptor beta chains originate from one sample sequenced in a study of beta chain features in type 1 diabetes. Expressed TCRB transcripts were sequenced after all isolated RNA was converted to cDNA. Repertoires were generated with immunoSEQ multiplex PCR, while TCRdb's copy carries only in-frame clones and drops some. Of about 620,000 clones detected, roughly 15% appear once; the ten largest clones hold approximately 0.087%. Source material: naive CD4+ T cells from blood. The receptors stem from a man aged 18-30 years in good health.

This clone was recorded a few times. The V and J genes are TRBV5-1 and TRBJ1-5; 8 bases map to TRBD1. Trimming cost V 0 bases and J 3 bases; bases outside gene matches: 2. The CDR3 is 15 residues long. Germline loops: CDR1 SGHRS, CDR2 YFSETQ. CDR3 in amino acids: CASSLEQGVNQPQHF. CDR3 DNA sequence: TGCGCCAGCAGCTTGGAACAGGGGGTCAATCAGCCCCAGCATTTT.

V usage is TRBV9 and J usage is TRBJ2-3; the D is unclear. V dropped 0 bases and J dropped 7 bases, with 12 bases sitting between them. Germline V lookup: CDR1 SGDLS, CDR2 YYNGEE. This CDR3 spans 14 amino acids. The DNA of the CDR3 is TGTGCCAGCAGCGTAGGGACCTCCCAATATACGCAGTATTTT. Its translation: CASSVGTSQYTQYF.

The chain couples TRBV7-3 to TRBJ1-2; possible D gene TRBD1, 5 bases. CDR1 and CDR2 from the germline V gene are SGHTA and FQGTGA. The CDR3 has 17 amino acids. Trimming cost V 1 base and J 4 bases, with 19 bases left between them. CDR3 sequence: CASSLITLGGRAYGYTF. The CDR3 DNA reads as TGTGCCAGCAGCTTAATTACCCTTGGGGGGAGAGCCTATGGCTACACCTTC.

The V and J genes are TRBV4-2 and TRBJ2-7; TRBD1 matches 8 bases. The CDR3 contains 17 residues. CDR1 is LGHNA and CDR2 is YNFKEQ in the germline V gene. The V segment lost 0 bases and the J segment 5 bases; nucleotides outside the gene matches: 12. CDR3 DNA: TGTGCCAGCAGCCAAGACGGACAGGGAGCAGGATTTAACGAGCAGTACTTC. Its translation: CASSQDGQGAGFNEQYF.

This rearrangement joins TRBV7-2 to TRBJ2-7, with D perhaps TRBD1 (5 bases). This CDR3 region has 14 residues. Germline CDR1 is SGHTA and CDR2 is FQGNSA. Trimming shortened V by 1 base and J by 2 bases, and 9 bases separated the two germline ends. This chain's CDR3 is CASSLEGQAYEQYF. The CDR3 region has the DNA TGTGCCAGCAGCTTAGAGGGGCAAGCCTACGAGCAGTACTTC.

This clone was detected a few times. V gene TRBV11-3 combines with J gene TRBJ2-7, with D possibly being TRBD1 or TRBD2 (5 bases each). The CDR3 covers 12 residues. In germline, CDR1 is SGHNT, CDR2 YENEEA. V gave up 2 bases and J gave up 5 bases, with 7 bases separating them. In nucleotides, the CDR3 is TGTGCCAGCAGCTTACAGGGAGACGAGCAGTACTTC. This sequence encodes CASSLQGDEQYF.

This chain connects TRBV25-1 to TRBJ2-3; possibly TRBD2 for D (5 bases). V lost 6 bases to trimming and J lost 0 bases, with 10 bases between them. This CDR3 has 14 residues. CDR1 and CDR2 (germline): MGHDK, SYGVNS. CDR3 residues: CASRGAVSTDTQYF. DNA of the CDR3: TGTGCCAGCAGGGGAGCGGTTAGCACAGATACGCAGTATTTT.

A few counts support this clone. This chain connects TRBV6-6 to TRBJ2-7; TRBD2 matches 10 bases. The CDR3 loop spans 14 amino acids. The V gene end was trimmed by 5 bases and the J gene end by 2 bases; junction bases not matched to a gene: 3. The germline CDR1 and CDR2 sequences are MNHNY and SVGAGI (reference sequence). The CDR3 nucleotides read TGTGCCAGCAGTGCCAGCGGGGGGGCCTACGAGCAGTACTTC. It yields the protein CASSASGGAYEQYF.

The V call is TRBV7-3, the J call TRBJ2-3; D possibly corresponds to TRBD2 (6 bases). Looked up from germline, CDR1 is SGHTA and CDR2 is FQGTGA. This CDR3 is built from 13 residues. V lost 8 bases to trimming and J lost 2 bases, with 11 bases between them. The CDR3 sequence is CASSGTYTDTQYF. In DNA form, the CDR3 reads TGTGCCAGCTCCGGGACTTACACAGATACGCAGTATTTT.

The rearrangement joins TRBV28 to TRBJ1-2, with D maybe TRBD1 (6 bases). CDR1 is MDHEN and CDR2 is SYDVKM in the germline V gene. This CDR3 contains 14 residues. Trimming removed 1 base from V and 8 bases from J, with 14 bases in between. CDR3 DNA sequence: TGTGCCAGCAGTTTATATCCGGACAGTACGGGCTACACCTTC. Translated, it gives CASSLYPDSTGYTF.

CDR3 coding DNA: TGTGCCAGCAGCGTAGTAGGGGCTGGAAACACCATATATTTT. Translated: CASSVVGAGNTIYF. The rearrangement joins TRBV9 to TRBJ1-3, with a tentative D call TRBD1 (5 bases). The germline V gene has CDR1 SGDLS and CDR2 YYNGEE. CDR3 length: 14 residues. The V end was cut by 0 bases, the J end by 2 bases, with 6 bases between.

V and J are TRBV7-9 and TRBJ1-5; the D is unclear. The CDR3 is made up of 15 amino acids. Trimming shortened V by 4 bases and J by 2 bases, and 12 bases separated the two germline ends. In germline, CDR1 is SEHNR, CDR2 FQNEAQ (reference sequence). The CDR3 DNA is TGTGCCAGCAGCTCCCATAGCATCGGCAATCAGCCCCAGCATTTT. Amino acids: CASSSHSIGNQPQHF.

The chain recombines TRBV20-1 with TRBJ2-3, with no clear D. This CDR3 is built from 11 residues. The germline V and J ends were trimmed by 4 bases and 5 bases, with 7 bases remaining between them. Germline CDR1 DFQATT, CDR2 SNEGSKA (reference sequence). CDR3 nucleotides: TGCAGTGCTAAGGGAATAGATACGCAGTATTTT. Its translation is CSAKGIDTQYF.

The chain carries TRBV5-1 and TRBJ2-1; D is uncertain. CDR3 length equals 12 residues. The germline CDR1 and CDR2 sequences are SGHRS and YFSETQ. Trimming pared 3 bases from V and 8 bases from J, leaving 9 bases between. CDR3 sequence (DNA): TGCGCCAGCAGCTCCACCAGTGATGAGCAGTTCTTC. It yields the protein CASSSTSDEQFF.

This clone was observed a handful of times. The J gene is TRBJ2-5, the V gene TRBV11-2; 7 nucleotides agree with TRBD2. The ends lost 5 bases at V and 2 bases at J; junction bases unmatched: 11. The CDR3 totals 16 residues. CDR1 is SGHAT, CDR2 FQNNGV, per germline. The CDR3 is CASSVRDYSEQETQYF. The CDR3 nucleotides read TGTGCCAGCAGCGTACGGGACTACAGTGAACAAGAGACCCAGTACTTC.

CDR3: CSGRAGSGGTDTQYF. For the CDR3, the DNA is TGCAGCGGCCGGGCCGGTTCAGGTGGCACAGATACGCAGTATTTT. The chain couples TRBV29-1 to TRBJ2-3; no clear D. V was cut by 7 bases and J by 1 base, with 18 bases left in between. Germline CDR1 SQVTM, CDR2 ANQGSEA. The CDR3 sequence is 15 residues long.

In its sample, this clone was seen once. V and J are TRBV5-1 and TRBJ2-1, with TRBD2 matching over 13 bases. CDR3 length: 18 residues. Germline values: CDR1 SGHRS, CDR2 YFSETQ. J gave up 8 bases and V 0 bases, and 11 bases lay outside the gene matches. The CDR3: CASSLVWTSGSTTDEQFF. The CDR3 DNA follows: TGCGCCAGCAGCTTGGTTTGGACTAGCGGGAGTACTACGGATGAGCAGTTCTTC.

V gene TRBV5-1 combines with J gene TRBJ1-1; D is ambiguous. The CDR3 is 12 amino acids. In germline, CDR1 is SGHRS, CDR2 YFSETQ. Trimming left V 0 bases short and J 4 bases short, with 4 bases between. The CDR3 is CASSLGVTEAFF. DNA for the CDR3: TGCGCCAGCAGCTTGGGTGTCACTGAAGCTTTCTTT. The variable domain in full, completed from reference TRBV5-1 and TRBJ1-1, reads KAGVTQTPRYLIKTRGQQVTLSCSPISGHRSVSWYQQTPGQGLQFLFEYFSETQRNKGNFPGRFSGRQFSNSRSEMNVSTLELGDSALYLCASSLGVTEAFFGQGTRLTVV.

This clone was detected a few times. This rearrangement joins TRBV2 to TRBJ1-5; a possible D gene is TRBD1 (6 bases). CDR3 length: 14 residues. V was shortened by 6 bases and J by 4 bases, with 13 bases between the two germline ends. Germline assignment: CDR1 SNHLY and CDR2 FYNNEI. The DNA for the CDR3 is TGTGCCAGCAGCTCACAGGGAAGAAATCAGCCCCAGCATTTT. Protein sequence: CASSSQGRNQPQHF.

The rearrangement joins TRBV5-6 to TRBJ1-4, with D maybe TRBD1 (5 bases). The V end was cut by 3 bases, the J end by 3 bases, with 12 bases between. This CDR3 region has 15 residues. Germline V gives CDR1 SGHDT, CDR2 YYEEEE. The CDR3 sequence: CASSSGLVANEKLFF. In DNA form, the CDR3 reads TGTGCCAGCAGCTCAGGGCTTGTGGCTAATGAAAAACTGTTTTTT.

The CDR3 here is CASSLGAYEQYF. In DNA, the CDR3 is TGTGCCAGCAGCTTAGGTGCTTACGAGCAGTACTTC. V usage is TRBV7-6 and J usage is TRBJ2-7, with unresolved D. The V and J ends lost 1 base and 4 bases respectively, with 5 bases between them. The germline gives CDR1 SGHVS, CDR2 FNYEAQ. The CDR3 runs 12 residues.

V usage is TRBV5-1 and J usage is TRBJ1-3, with no clear D. The CDR3 has 15 amino acids. Trimming removed 1 base from V and 1 base from J, with 9 bases in between. In germline, CDR1 is SGHRS, CDR2 YFSETQ. The CDR3 spells CASSLSGSSGNTIYF. In DNA, the CDR3 is TGCGCCAGCAGCTTGAGCGGGAGTTCTGGAAACACCATATATTTT.

The J gene is TRBJ1-6, the V gene TRBV21-1; the D segment call TRBD1 is taken from the table without a DNA check. TRBV21-1 is assigned pseudogene status. The CDR3 totals 22 residues. The chain's CDR3 is CASSKSGTGFFNNALGTSPLHF. The CDR3 nucleotides read TGTGCCAGCAGCAAATCCGGGACAGGGTTTTTTAATAACGCTCTGGGAACTTCACCCCTCCACTTT.

This clone was found a few times. J is TRBJ1-2 and V is TRBV4-3, with 10 nucleotides matching TRBD1. The CDR3 is made up of 15 amino acids. Germline-derived CDR1 and CDR2 are LGHNA and YSLEER. Losses at the gene ends were 0 bases for V and 7 bases for J; bases not matched to a gene: 5. The CDR3 is CASSQDGTGVRGYTF. DNA of the CDR3: TGCGCCAGCAGCCAAGACGGGACAGGGGTTCGTGGCTACACCTTC.